This T cell receptor beta chain was retrieved from a study of blood T cell repertoires in COVID-19. Using immunoSEQ multiplex PCR, the repertoire was profiled, and TCRdb retains in-frame clones only, with some absent. The sample lists about 480,000 clones, approximately 90% seen once, with 1.5% to 2% in the top ten. CDR3 size: 14 residues. The V end was cut by 6 bases, the J end by 3 bases, with 15 bases between. Looked up from germline, CDR1 is MNHEY and CDR2 is SVGAGI. In terms of age and location, participants ranged from roughly 18 to 95 years and lived in approximately 26 US areas. The sequence was obtained from a woman between 18 and 30 years old with acute COVID-19. The sequencing input was PBMCs or T cells enriched from blood (not recorded which). This chain connects TRBV6-5 to TRBJ2-7; TRBD1 is a possible D gene (6 bases). CDR3 nucleotides: TGTGCCAGCAGCACCGGGACACTAATCTACGAGCAGTACTTC. This codes for CASSTGTLIYEQYF.